A selection of T cell receptor beta chains follows, all from one sample in a study of T cell repertoires in cytomegalovirus infection. TCRdb called the reads again in MiXCR, with one record for every CDR3 protein. The sample holds 200,000 to 300,000 distinct CDR3 sequences, around 8.7% seen once. Sample: PBMCs. The receptors were gathered from a human donor in good health (CMV status not recorded). Some clones in this sample may be carry-over from other donors' samples. CDR3s include the opening cysteine and the closing phenylalanine or tryptophan. D genes are given only for firm matches. Clone size is not always given. Where it is, it says once, few, many or a class for expanded clones.

TRBJ1-2,NA,TRBV7-8,many,CASSLGAFYGYTF,TGTGCCAGCAGCTTAGGAGCCTTCTATGGCTACACCTTC
TRBJ1-5,NA,TRBV18,many,CASSPGGSQPQHF,TGTGCCAGCTCACCTGGGGGGTCTCAGCCCCAGCATTTT
TRBJ2-3,TRBD1,TRBV20-1,NA,CSAREGGGTQYF,TGCAGTGCTAGAGAAGGGGGCGGTACGCAGTATTTT
TRBJ2-7,NA,TRBV7-2,many,CASSVQWYEQYF,TGTGCCAGCAGCGTACAGTGGTACGAGCAGTACTTC
TRBJ2-3,TRBD2,TRBV20-1,NA,CSAGGSTGDTQYF,TGCAGTGCTGGCGGGAGTACGGGAGATACGCAGTATTTT
TRBJ1-1,NA,TRBV3-1,once,CASSHQGRVGTEAFF,TGTGCCAGCAGCCACCAGGGGAGAGTAGGCACTGAAGCTTTCTTT
TRBJ1-6,TRBD1,TRBV5-1,many,CASSLNIQGARNNSPLHF,TGCGCCAGCAGCTTAAATATACAGGGGGCGCGAAATAATTCACCCCTCCACTTT
TRBJ1-1,NA,TRBV7-3,many,CASTPGGGNTEAFF,TGTGCCAGCACCCCAGGTGGGGGGAACACTGAAGCTTTCTTT
TRBJ2-7,NA,TRBV7-6,many,CASSLVSTDSYEQYF,TGTGCCAGCAGCTTAGTATCGACAGACTCCTACGAGCAGTACTTC
TRBJ2-1,NA,TRBV5-1,many,CASSLEVGPYNEQFF,TGCGCCAGCAGCTTGGAGGTGGGACCGTACAATGAGCAGTTCTTC
TRBJ2-5,NA,TRBV5-1,many,CASTRDTGETQYF,TGCGCCAGCACTCGGGACACAGGAGAGACCCAGTACTTC
TRBJ1-2,NA,TRBV19,NA,CASSMTLADGYTF,TGTGCCAGTAGTATGACGCTGGCGGATGGCTACACCTTC
TRBJ2-7,TRBD2,TRBV7-9,few,CASSFLAGGPSEQYF,TGTGCCAGCAGCTTCCTAGCGGGAGGGCCAAGCGAGCAGTACTTC
TRBJ1-4,NA,TRBV4-3,many,CASSLWTRGDEKLFF,TGCGCCAGCAGCCTTTGGACAAGAGGGGATGAAAAACTGTTTTTT
TRBJ2-7,NA,TRBV30,NA,CAWGLPGGEQYF,TGTGCCTGGGGCCTCCCAGGAGGGGAGCAGTACTTC
TRBJ2-3,NA,TRBV29-1,NA,CSVEGNTDTQYF,TGCAGCGTTGAAGGGAACACAGATACGCAGTATTTT
TRBJ1-5,NA,TRBV7-2,many,CASSLGWGNQPQHF,TGTGCCAGCAGCTTAGGATGGGGCAATCAGCCCCAGCATTTT
TRBJ1-1,NA,TRBV28,NA,CASSLRTSSAFF,TGTGCCAGCAGTTTAAGGACCTCGAGCGCTTTCTTT
TRBJ2-1,TRBD2,TRBV7-2,many,CASSLTSGGAVDEQFF,TGTGCCAGCAGCCTGACTAGCGGGGGGGCCGTGGATGAGCAGTTCTTC
TRBJ2-2,NA,TRBV7-8,many,CASSSLRVHGELFF,TGTGCCAGCAGCTCATTAAGGGTACACGGGGAGCTGTTTTTT
TRBJ1-5,TRBD1,TRBV19,many,CASSTGQGGDQPQHF,TGTGCCAGTAGTACGGGACAGGGAGGGGATCAGCCCCAGCATTTT
TRBJ1-4,NA,TRBV6-1,many,CASSDGGGGIGEKLFF,TGTGCCAGCAGCGACGGAGGGGGAGGCATTGGTGAAAAACTGTTTTTT
TRBJ2-3,NA,TRBV7-2,many,CASSLAAGARGTDTQYF,TGTGCCAGCAGCTTAGCTGCGGGGGCCAGGGGGACAGATACGCAGTATTTT
TRBJ2-1,NA,TRBV20-1,many,CSARDPYNEQFF,TGCAGTGCTAGAGACCCCTACAATGAGCAGTTCTTC
TRBJ2-3,NA,TRBV7-6,NA,CASSRQIGNTQYF,TGTGCCAGCAGCCGCCAGATAGGGAATACGCAGTATTTT
TRBJ2-3,NA,TRBV11-2,many,CASSYGGRPSDTQYF,TGTGCCAGCAGCTATGGGGGGAGACCGTCAGATACGCAGTATTTT
TRBJ2-7,TRBD2,TRBV18,NA,CASSPPSAGGPYEQYF,TGTGCCAGCTCACCACCGTCAGCGGGAGGGCCCTATGAGCAGTACTTC
TRBJ1-5,NA,TRBV7-9,many,CASSLYAGQSNQPQHF,TGTGCCAGCAGCTTGTACGCGGGGCAAAGCAATCAGCCCCAGCATTTT
TRBJ2-7,TRBD1,TRBV7-9,NA,CASSLGPGQGSYEQYF,TGTGCCAGCAGCTTAGGACCGGGACAGGGCTCCTACGAGCAGTACTTC
TRBJ2-1,TRBD2,TRBV5-1,NA,CASSSVLAGGGNEQFF,TGCGCCAGCAGCTCCGTCCTCGCGGGGGGGGGCAATGAGCAGTTCTTC
TRBJ1-1,TRBD1,TRBV6-2/TRBV6-3,NA,CASSRGQGARYTEAFF,TGTGCCAGCAGCCGAGGACAGGGGGCTAGGTACACTGAAGCTTTCTTT
TRBJ2-3,NA,TRBV9,few,CASSVARASTDTQYF,TGTGCCAGCAGCGTAGCCAGGGCGAGCACAGATACGCAGTATTTT
TRBJ1-5,TRBD1,TRBV20-1,NA,CSAIGTGGFQPQHF,TGCAGTGCTATCGGGACAGGGGGCTTTCAGCCCCAGCATTTT
TRBJ1-1,TRBD1,TRBV18,few,CASSPDDRGNTEAFF,TGTGCCAGCTCACCAGACGACAGGGGCAACACTGAAGCTTTCTTT
TRBJ2-2,TRBD2,TRBV19,many,CASSMAGESAGELFF,TGTGCCAGTAGTATGGCGGGAGAATCAGCTGGGGAGCTGTTTTTT
TRBJ1-2,NA,TRBV18,NA,CASSPTDQGMYGYTF,TGTGCCAGCTCACCGACCGATCAGGGGATGTATGGCTACACCTTC
TRBJ1-6,NA,TRBV30,many,CAWSVTRTMDSPLHF,TGTGCCTGGAGTGTAACTAGGACCATGGACTCACCCCTCCACTTT
TRBJ2-4,NA,TRBV6-2/TRBV6-3,many,CASSYPGAALAKNIQYF,TGTGCCAGCAGTTACCCGGGGGCAGCCTTAGCCAAAAACATTCAGTACTTC
TRBJ2-1,NA,TRBV6-2/TRBV6-3,many,CASSPGGQNYNEQFF,TGTGCCAGCAGCCCCGGGGGACAGAACTACAATGAGCAGTTCTTC
TRBJ1-5,NA,TRBV12-3/TRBV12-4,many,CASQGGIMMNQPQHF,TGTGCCAGCCAGGGCGGGATAATGATGAATCAGCCCCAGCATTTT
TRBJ2-5,NA,TRBV28,many,CASSLLTGSRAQYF,TGTGCCAGCAGTTTATTAACGGGGTCAAGGGCCCAGTACTTC
TRBJ2-7,NA,TRBV5-5,few,CASSFKQGGPYEQYF,TGTGCCAGCAGCTTTAAACAGGGCGGTCCCTACGAGCAGTACTTC
TRBJ2-2,TRBD2,TRBV7-2,many,CASSLASGYTGELFF,TGTGCCAGCAGCTTGGCTAGCGGATACACCGGGGAGCTGTTTTTT
TRBJ1-1,NA,TRBV7-9,NA,CASIRQIEAFF,TGTGCCAGCATTCGACAGATTGAAGCTTTCTTT
TRBJ1-1,NA,TRBV19,few,CASSMRRGRFQGTEAFF,TGTGCCAGTAGTATGAGGCGGGGGCGTTTTCAAGGCACTGAAGCTTTCTTT
TRBJ1-6,TRBD1,TRBV30,many,CAWSPRQGPSSYNSPLHF,TGTGCCTGGAGTCCAAGACAGGGCCCGAGCTCCTATAATTCACCCCTCCACTTT
TRBJ2-5,NA,TRBV28,many,CASSFDPKGRQETQYF,TGTGCCAGCAGTTTTGACCCTAAGGGGAGGCAAGAGACCCAGTACTTC
TRBJ2-6,NA,TRBV7-2,many,CASSLVVGNSGANVLTF,TGTGCCAGCAGCTTAGTTGTCGGGAACTCTGGGGCCAACGTCCTGACTTTC
TRBJ1-5,NA,TRBV18,NA,CASSPARDQPQHF,TGTGCCAGCTCTCCGGCCCGGGATCAGCCCCAGCATTTT
TRBJ2-2,NA,TRBV20-1,few,CSARGRGRSNTGELFF,TGCAGTGCTAGAGGAAGGGGCCGCTCGAACACCGGGGAGCTGTTTTTT
TRBJ2-3,NA,TRBV7-8,many,CASSLYARGHLADTQYF,TGTGCCAGCAGCTTATATGCTCGGGGCCATTTGGCAGATACGCAGTATTTT
TRBJ1-5,TRBD1,TRBV6-1,NA,CASRAGAGGLQPQHF,TGTGCCAGCAGAGCCGGGGCAGGGGGCCTTCAGCCCCAGCATTTT
TRBJ1-5,TRBD1,TRBV7-2,many,CASSLDRGQGSNQPQHF,TGTGCCAGCAGCTTAGACCGGGGACAGGGCAGCAATCAGCCCCAGCATTTT
TRBJ2-1,TRBD2,TRBV12-3/TRBV12-4,many,CASTVAGSYNEQFF,TGTGCCAGCACCGTAGCGGGATCCTACAATGAGCAGTTCTTC
TRBJ2-7,NA,TRBV6-2/TRBV6-3,many,CASKLSDRRTEQYF,TGTGCCAGCAAACTCTCGGACAGACGGACCGAGCAGTACTTC